The present entry profiles one T cell receptor (beta chain) with its context. The sample originates from a study of a mutant IDH1 vaccine in newly diagnosed glioma. Time point: baseline, week 1 (first vaccination visit). The sample's treatment: pre-vaccination baseline after standard-of-care therapy. The protocol was immunoSEQ multiplex PCR, while the TCRdb copy is restricted to in-frame clones and leaves out a portion. This repertoire shows around 24,000 clones, 90% to 95% found once; its top ten account for 9.2%. Germline V gene lookup returns CDR1 PRHDT and CDR2 FYEKMQ (reference sequence). The CDR3 length is 16 residues.

The sequence came from a man aged 30 to 39 with glioma. This specimen consisted of PBMCs, obtained from a glioma patient treated with radiotherapy, temozolomide or both. The chain has TRBV13 and TRBJ2-5; 11 positions match TRBD2. The J call is uncertain, as TRBJ2-7 better fits the DNA end. For the CDR3, the DNA is TGTGCCAGCAGCTTAAAACTGACTAGCGGGATGGGCGAGCAGTACTTC. Its translation: CASSLKLTSGMGEQYF.